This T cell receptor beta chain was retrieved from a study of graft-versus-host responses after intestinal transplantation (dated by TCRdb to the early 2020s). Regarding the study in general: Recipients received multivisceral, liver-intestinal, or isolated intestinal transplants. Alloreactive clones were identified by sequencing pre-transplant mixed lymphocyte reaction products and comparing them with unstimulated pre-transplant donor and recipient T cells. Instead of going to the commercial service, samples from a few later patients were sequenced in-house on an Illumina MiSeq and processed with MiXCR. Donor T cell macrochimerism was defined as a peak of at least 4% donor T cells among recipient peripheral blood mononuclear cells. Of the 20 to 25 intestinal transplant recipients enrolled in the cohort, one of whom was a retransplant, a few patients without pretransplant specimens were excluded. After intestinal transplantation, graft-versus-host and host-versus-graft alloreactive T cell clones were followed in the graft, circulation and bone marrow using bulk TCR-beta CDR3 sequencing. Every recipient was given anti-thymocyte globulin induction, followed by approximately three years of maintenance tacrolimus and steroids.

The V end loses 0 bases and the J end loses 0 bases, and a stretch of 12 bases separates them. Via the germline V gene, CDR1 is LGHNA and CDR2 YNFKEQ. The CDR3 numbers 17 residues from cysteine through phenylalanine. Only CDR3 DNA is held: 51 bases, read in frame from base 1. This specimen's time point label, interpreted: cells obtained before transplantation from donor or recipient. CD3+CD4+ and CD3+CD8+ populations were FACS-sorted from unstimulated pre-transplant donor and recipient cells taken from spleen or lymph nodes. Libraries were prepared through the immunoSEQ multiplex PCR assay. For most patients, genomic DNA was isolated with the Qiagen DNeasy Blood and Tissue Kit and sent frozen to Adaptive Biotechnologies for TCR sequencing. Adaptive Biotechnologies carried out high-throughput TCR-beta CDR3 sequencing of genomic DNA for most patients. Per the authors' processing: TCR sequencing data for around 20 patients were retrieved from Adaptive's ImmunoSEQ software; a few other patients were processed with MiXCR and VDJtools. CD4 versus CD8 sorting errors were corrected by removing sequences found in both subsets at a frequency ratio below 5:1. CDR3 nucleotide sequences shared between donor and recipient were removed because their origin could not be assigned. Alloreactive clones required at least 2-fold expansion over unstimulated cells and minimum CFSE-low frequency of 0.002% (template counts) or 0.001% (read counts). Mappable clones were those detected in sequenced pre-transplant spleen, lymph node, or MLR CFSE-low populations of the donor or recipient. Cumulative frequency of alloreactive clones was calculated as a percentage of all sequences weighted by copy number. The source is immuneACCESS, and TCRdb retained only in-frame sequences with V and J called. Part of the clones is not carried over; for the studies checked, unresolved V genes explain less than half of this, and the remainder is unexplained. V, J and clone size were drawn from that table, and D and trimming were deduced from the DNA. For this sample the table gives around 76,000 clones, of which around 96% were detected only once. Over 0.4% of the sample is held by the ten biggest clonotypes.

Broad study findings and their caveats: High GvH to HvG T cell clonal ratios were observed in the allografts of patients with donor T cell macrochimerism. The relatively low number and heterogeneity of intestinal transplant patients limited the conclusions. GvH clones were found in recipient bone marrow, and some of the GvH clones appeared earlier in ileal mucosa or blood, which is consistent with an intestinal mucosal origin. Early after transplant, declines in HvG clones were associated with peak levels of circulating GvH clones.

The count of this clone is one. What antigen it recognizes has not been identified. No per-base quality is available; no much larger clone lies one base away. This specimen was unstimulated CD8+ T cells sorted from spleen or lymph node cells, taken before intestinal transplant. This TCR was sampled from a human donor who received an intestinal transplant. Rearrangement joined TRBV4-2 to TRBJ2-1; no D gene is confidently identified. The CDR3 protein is CASSQDQARSSYNEQFF. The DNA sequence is TGTGCCAGCAGCCAAGATCAGGCGCGGAGCTCCTACAATGAGCAGTTCTTC.